This T cell receptor (beta chain) was identified during a study of blood T cell repertoires in COVID-19 (TCRdb year 2020). For the wider study: Samples covering the acute and convalescent phases of COVID-19 were provided by collaborators in the United States, Italy and Spain. The material from the prospective study consisted of cDNA or gDNA derived from T cells, B-cell-depleted T cells, or PBMCs. Deeply sampled blood TCRbeta repertoires from subjects exposed to, actively infected with, or recovered from COVID-19 were included in the dataset. The repertoires were released in a freely available public database intended as a resource for research on the immune response to SARS-CoV-2. The samples were drawn from the first 160 participants of the ongoing ImmuneRACE study and from over 950 subjects provided by 6 global collaborators. Sample metadata almost always included a de-identified subject ID, COVID-19 status, age in years and sex. Where HLA class I and class II types were available, the types were taken from metadata supplied by the sample provider, not from assay-based typing. Results and caveats for the whole study, not just this receptor: Clinical and demographic metadata were provided uncurated, with the amount varying by source and participant.

Another Seattle source contributed samples from volunteer blood donors who had recovered from COVID-19. Whole blood was collected in K2EDTA tubes by collaborating institutions according to the institutions' own protocols. For TCRbeta analysis, collaborators shipped samples in one of three forms: frozen whole blood, isolated PBMCs, or DNA extracted from either of those sample types. TCRbeta CDR3 regions were amplified from genomic DNA using the immunoSEQ Assay, a bias-controlled multiplex PCR. Regarding the original processing steps: Nucleated cell counts per sample were estimated from amplification of reference gene primers within the assay. Sequence reads were collapsed and filtered to measure the absolute abundance of every unique TCRbeta CDR3 rearrangement. For each sample, productive Simpson clonality was calculated as the square root of Simpson's diversity index across productive rearrangements. TCRdb's version of the immuneACCESS table is confined to in-frame rearrangements and falls short of the full clone set. An unresolved V gene accounts for under half of the shortfall where checked; the remainder is of unknown origin. Clone size and V and J calls were adopted from that table, with D and trimming inferred from the DNA. The sample data list approximately 240,000 clones, and about 88% of these were observed just once. The biggest ten clones account for around 2% of the sample.

V has 3 bases trimmed and J has 9 bases trimmed; junction bases matching no gene number 7. CDR1 and CDR2 are read off the germline V gene as SGHTA and FQGTGA. The CDR3 sequence holds 14 residues, the cysteine and phenylalanine included. The retained sequence is limited to the CDR3, 42 bases, with the frame set at the first base. As regards this clone: Which antigen it targets is not known. One base away there is no much larger clone; base qualities are not given.

This clonotype originated in a woman in her thirties or forties who had recovered from COVID-19. The sequencing sample was made of peripheral blood. The V and J segments used are TRBV7-3 and TRBJ2-1; TRBD2 matches 8 bases in the middle. Here the CDR3 is given as CASSFGAGAGEQFF. Here is the DNA: TGTGCCAGCAGCTTTGGAGCGGGAGCGGGTGAGCAGTTCTTC. The CDR3 plus the reference TRBV7-3 and TRBJ2-1 genes for the other parts give the full variable domain: GAGVSQTPSNKVTEKGKYVELRCDPISGHTALYWYRQSLGQGPEFLIYFQGTGAADDSGLPNDRFFAVRPEGSVSTLKIQRTERGDSAVYLCASSFGAGAGEQFFGPGTRLTVL.